The 32 T cell receptor beta chains listed next were all sequenced from one sample in a study. TCRdb reprocessed the RT-PCR reads with MiXCR, giving one entry per CDR3 protein. The sample lists around 700,000 distinct CDR3 sequences, about 14% occurring once. The specimen was memory CD4+ T cells from blood. These receptors all come from a female donor in good health, serving as a healthy control.

The chain employs TRBV4-1 and TRBJ2-1; 8 bases fit TRBD2. Germline V gene lookup returns CDR1 MGHRA and CDR2 YSYEKL. The CDR3 is made up of 17 amino acids. Germline trimming cut 1 base from V and 7 bases from J; bases unmatched to any gene: 12. The CDR3 loop reads CASSQGLHRGGGNEQFF. The CDR3 DNA reads as TGCGCCAGCAGCCAAGGGCTACATCGGGGGGGAGGGAATGAGCAGTTCTTC.

This clonotype was detected many times. This sequence joins TRBV29-1 and TRBJ1-1; the D is unclear. Germline CDR1 is SQVTM and CDR2 is ANQGSEA. The CDR3 length is 12 residues. The V and J ends lost 7 bases and 1 base respectively, with 10 bases between them. The CDR3 here is CSAMRGNTEAFF. The CDR3 DNA is TGCAGCGCCATGCGGGGGAACACTGAAGCTTTCTTT.

The chain combines TRBV5-5 with TRBJ2-1, with D maybe TRBD2 (6 bases). Looked up from germline, CDR1 is SGHKS and CDR2 is YYEKEE (reference sequence). The CDR3 contains 15 residues. V was shortened by 4 bases and J by 7 bases, with 18 bases between the two germline ends. CDR3 sequence (DNA): TGTGCCAGCAGCCCCGCGCAGGGACTGCCTAATGAGCAGTTCTTC. The encoded protein is CASSPAQGLPNEQFF.

This clonotype was counted a few times. The chain has TRBV7-9 and TRBJ1-5; 7 positions match TRBD1. With 5 bases clipped from V and 4 bases from J, the junction kept 14 bases outside the gene matches. The length of the CDR3 is 17 residues. Germline V gene lookup returns CDR1 SEHNR and CDR2 FQNEAQ (reference sequence). The CDR3 DNA sequence: TGTGCCAGCAGCCGGACAGGAGCTTCATCCCGTAATCAGCCCCAGCATTTT. Amino acids: CASSRTGASSRNQPQHF.

This clonotype has more than one count but fewer than ten. The V and J genes are TRBV6-6 and TRBJ1-2, with D possibly being TRBD1 (6 bases). Trimming stripped 4 bases from V and 5 bases from J, with 14 bases between. This CDR3 has 14 amino acids. Germline CDR1 and CDR2: MNHNY and SVGAGI (reference sequence). CDR3 protein: CASSFSGVEYGYTF. CDR3 bases: TGTGCCAGCAGTTTTTCAGGGGTAGAATATGGCTACACCTTC.

This chain uses TRBV5-1 with TRBJ2-5; 8 nucleotides agree with TRBD1. The germline CDR1 and CDR2 sequences are SGHRS and YFSETQ. J lost 1 base, V lost 4 bases, and 9 bases had no gene match. There are 16 residues in the CDR3. The DNA of the CDR3 is TGCGCCAGCAGCGTCTTTTGGGGACAGGCCCAAGAGACCCAGTACTTC. Protein product: CASSVFWGQAQETQYF. The whole variable domain, filled in from reference TRBV5-1 and TRBJ2-5, reads KAGVTQTPRYLIKTRGQQVTLSCSPISGHRSVSWYQQTPGQGLQFLFEYFSETQRNKGNFPGRFSGRQFSNSRSEMNVSTLELGDSALYLCASSVFWGQAQETQYFGPGTRLLVL.

This clonotype was observed at least ten times. The chain couples TRBV5-1 to TRBJ2-1; 7 positions match TRBD1. This CDR3 comprises 15 residues. Germline-derived CDR1 and CDR2 are SGHRS and YFSETQ. V lost 4 bases to trimming and J lost 0 bases; unmatched junction nucleotides: 4. CDR3 sequence (DNA): TGCGCCAGCAGCCCGGGACAGACCTCCTACAATGAGCAGTTCTTC. Translating it yields CASSPGQTSYNEQFF.

This clonotype appeared many times. The chain has TRBV20-1 and TRBJ2-5; D not certain. This CDR3 is 13 amino acids long. In germline, CDR1 is DFQATT, CDR2 SNEGSKA (reference sequence). Trimming cost V 5 bases and J 0 bases, with 10 bases left between them. CDR3 sequence reads: CSAVWMDQETQYF. CDR3 DNA: TGCAGTGCTGTTTGGATGGACCAAGAGACCCAGTACTTC.

The DNA for the CDR3 is TGCGCCAGCAGCTTGGGACAGAGAGGAAACATTCAGTACTTC. It encodes CASSLGQRGNIQYF. The V and J genes are TRBV5-1 and TRBJ2-4, with a possible D match to TRBD1 (5 bases). This CDR3 comprises 14 residues. The ends were cut back, 0 bases at V and 6 bases at J, with 10 bases in the middle. CDR1 SGHRS and CDR2 YFSETQ come from the germline V gene.

This rearrangement joins TRBV24-1 to TRBJ2-7, with D uncertain. CDR3 length equals 13 residues. Trimming left V 3 bases short and J 0 bases short, with 5 bases between. Germline loops: CDR1 KGHDR, CDR2 SFDVKD. The CDR3 is CATSDGHSYEQYF. CDR3 nucleotide sequence: TGTGCCACCAGTGATGGGCACTCCTACGAGCAGTACTTC.

The chain uses TRBV27 and TRBJ2-1, with D perhaps TRBD1 (6 bases). CDR1 MNHEY and CDR2 SMNVEV come from the germline V gene (reference sequence). V gave up 5 bases and J gave up 7 bases, with 18 bases separating them. This CDR3 is 15 amino acids long. DNA for the CDR3: TGTGCCAGCAGTCTCAGGGACATTCCAGGAAATGAGCAGTTCTTC. This sequence encodes CASSLRDIPGNEQFF.

There are many counts of this clonotype. The V gene is TRBV9, the J gene TRBJ2-1; D is unresolved. Germline CDR1 and CDR2: SGDLS and YYNGEE. This CDR3 region has 12 residues. V was shortened by 0 bases and J by 6 bases, with 4 bases between the two germline ends. Here the CDR3 DNA reads TGTGCCAGCAGCGTAGCCCTCAATGAGCAGTTCTTC. Its translation: CASSVALNEQFF.

The J gene is TRBJ1-1, the V gene TRBV24-1; D is undetermined. CDR1 is KGHDR and CDR2 is SFDVKD in the germline V gene. V gave up 1 base and J gave up 0 bases, with 2 bases separating them. This CDR3 has 13 residues. The CDR3 reads CATSDFMNTEAFF. In DNA, the CDR3 is TGTGCCACCAGTGATTTCATGAACACTGAAGCTTTCTTT.

This clonotype came up a few times. The V and J genes are TRBV5-1 and TRBJ2-3; weak D call: TRBD1 (5 bases). Between the trimmed V and J ends, which lost 2 bases and 3 bases, there was a span of 7 bases. This CDR3 has 13 residues. The germline gives CDR1 SGHRS, CDR2 YFSETQ. CDR3 nucleotide sequence: TGCGCCAGCAGCTTACAGGAGACAGATACGCAGTATTTT. Protein: CASSLQETDTQYF.

This clonotype turned up a few times. The chain joins TRBV5-1 to TRBJ2-3, with D possibly matching TRBD2 (6 bases). This CDR3 has 16 amino acids. V lost 4 bases and J 2 bases, leaving 17 bases between the germline ends. CDR1 is SGHRS and CDR2 is YFSETQ in the germline V gene. The CDR3 region has the DNA TGCGCCAGCAGCATTCAACCCGGGACTTCCACAGATACGCAGTATTTT. The encoded protein is CASSIQPGTSTDTQYF.

The chain joins TRBV24-1 to TRBJ2-5; 8 bases agree with TRBD1. V lost 3 bases to trimming and J lost 5 bases; unmatched junction nucleotides: 7. Per germline, CDR1 KGHDR and CDR2 SFDVKD. The CDR3 sequence is 15 residues long. The chain's CDR3 is CATSDPRGRGETQYF. In DNA form, the CDR3 reads TGTGCCACCAGTGATCCCAGGGGGCGCGGGGAGACCCAGTACTTC.

The chain employs TRBV28 and TRBJ2-2, with D unresolved. The germline V and J ends were trimmed by 5 bases and 6 bases, with 10 bases remaining between them. Germline V gene sequence: CDR1 MDHEN, CDR2 SYDVKM. The CDR3 has 13 amino acids. This CDR3 reads CASSVTRSGELFF. The CDR3 coding sequence is TGTGCCAGCAGTGTCACGAGGTCCGGGGAGCTGTTTTTT.

V usage is TRBV7-3 and J usage is TRBJ1-1; TRBD1 might be the D (6 bases). Germline V gene sequence: CDR1 SGHTA, CDR2 FQGTGA. The CDR3 is 14 amino acids. The V gene lost 5 bases and the J gene lost 6 bases, with 16 bases spanning the gap. In nucleotides, the CDR3 is TGTGCCAGCAGCACAATGGGAGAGGGGGCTGAAGCTTTCTTT. Protein sequence: CASSTMGEGAEAFF. The variable domain in full, with the rest retrieved from reference TRBV7-3 and TRBJ1-1, is GAGVSQTPSNKVTEKGKYVELRCDPISGHTALYWYRQSLGQGPEFLIYFQGTGAADDSGLPNDRFFAVRPEGSVSTLKIQRTERGDSAVYLCASSTMGEGAEAFFGQGTRLTVV.

V is TRBV20-1 and J is TRBJ2-5; 7 nucleotides line up with TRBD2. V gave up 7 bases and J gave up 1 base; unmatched junction bases: 6. Germline CDR1 reads DFQATT; CDR2 reads SNEGSKA (reference sequence). There are 13 residues in the CDR3. This CDR3 reads CSVHGRGQETQYF. The CDR3 DNA sequence: TGCAGTGTTCATGGGAGGGGCCAAGAGACCCAGTACTTC.

This chain connects TRBV6-1 to TRBJ1-4; D remains unclear. Germline values: CDR1 MNHNS, CDR2 SASEGT. The CDR3 is 14 amino acids. V lost 3 bases and J 4 bases, leaving 9 bases between the germline ends. CDR3 nucleotides: TGTGCCAGCAGTGATCCGCACCTTAATGAAAAACTGTTTTTT. This sequence encodes CASSDPHLNEKLFF.

This clonotype was counted ten times or more. V is TRBV29-1 and J is TRBJ1-2, with no clear D. The V end was cut by 6 bases, the J end by 7 bases, with 18 bases between. Germline CDR1 reads SQVTM; CDR2 reads ANQGSEA. The CDR3 consists of 13 residues. The CDR3 nucleotides are TGCAGCGTACCCGTGGGTGGATGGGCTGGCTACACCTTC. Its protein product is CSVPVGGWAGYTF.

This chain uses TRBV4-3 with TRBJ2-3, with D maybe TRBD1 (5 bases). The CDR3 consists of 17 residues. The germline gives CDR1 LGHNA, CDR2 YSLEER. V was pared by 0 bases and J by 0 bases, with 13 bases between. The CDR3: CASSQDVRQRSTDTQYF. CDR3 coding DNA: TGCGCCAGCAGCCAAGATGTAAGACAGCGAAGCACAGATACGCAGTATTTT.

This clonotype was seen at least ten times. This chain connects TRBV18 to TRBJ2-2, with D perhaps being TRBD1 or TRBD2 (5 bases each). Germline V gene sequence: CDR1 KGHSH, CDR2 LQKENI. Trimming pared 2 bases from V and 0 bases from J, leaving 13 bases between. The CDR3 runs to 17 residues. CDR3: CASSPSFQGANTGELFF. The CDR3, as DNA: TGTGCCAGCTCACCAAGCTTCCAGGGAGCGAACACCGGGGAGCTGTTTTTT.

This clonotype was counted between two and nine times. V gene TRBV5-1 combines with J gene TRBJ2-3, with D unclear. The V and J ends lost 1 base and 5 bases respectively, with 11 bases between them. This CDR3 contains 14 residues. Germline V CDR1 and CDR2: SGHRS, YFSETQ. This chain's CDR3 is CASSLSPSGDTQYF. The CDR3 bases are TGCGCCAGCAGCTTGAGCCCCTCCGGAGATACGCAGTATTTT.

CDR3 nucleotide sequence: TGTGCCAGCAGTGAAAGCAGCAACAATGAGCAGTTCTTC. Protein sequence: CASSESSNNEQFF. The V call is TRBV6-1, the J call TRBJ2-1; D gene uncertain. The germline V and J ends were trimmed by 2 bases and 5 bases, with 7 bases remaining between them. There are 13 residues in the CDR3. In germline, CDR1 is MNHNS, CDR2 SASEGT.

This clonotype has a handful of counts. CDR3 sequence reads: CASSRLAGDVDTQYF. Here the CDR3 DNA reads TGTGCCAGCAGTCGACTAGCGGGAGACGTAGATACGCAGTATTTT. This chain uses TRBV2 with TRBJ2-3; 12 nucleotides agree with TRBD2. The CDR3 contains 15 residues. Germline lookup yields CDR1 SNHLY and CDR2 FYNNEI. V was pared by 5 bases and J by 5 bases, with 5 bases of the junction left unmatched. Full variable domain (remainder filled in from reference TRBV2 and TRBJ2-3): EPEVTQTPSHQVTQMGQEVILRCVPISNHLYFYWYRQILGQKVEFLVSFYNNEISEKSEIFDDQFSVERPDGSNFTLKIRSTKLEDSAMYFCASSRLAGDVDTQYFGPGTRLTVL.

On this clonotype itself: A read error is possible here, since a much larger clone lies one base away. The chain uses TRBV20-1 and TRBJ2-5, with D perhaps TRBD1 (5 bases). The germline V and J ends were trimmed by 7 bases and 2 bases, with 14 bases remaining between them. CDR3 length equals 13 residues. Germline assignment: CDR1 DFQATT and CDR2 SNEGSKA (reference sequence). This chain's CDR3 is CSVIWGPQETQYF. In DNA form, the CDR3 reads TGCAGTGTTATTTGGGGCCCTCAAGAGACCCAGTACTTC.

The genes are TRBV20-1 and TRBJ1-2; no firm D call. The CDR3 spans 15 residues. V lost 0 bases and J lost 8, with 19 bases in between. Germline lookup yields CDR1 DFQATT and CDR2 SNEGSKA (reference sequence). This CDR3 is CSAREEGTRRGGYTF. The CDR3 DNA reads as TGCAGTGCTAGAGAAGAGGGTACCAGGCGTGGGGGCTACACCTTC.

This clonotype was recorded many times. V usage is TRBV6-5 and J usage is TRBJ2-1, with D perhaps TRBD2 (6 bases). V lost 2 bases to trimming and J lost 9 bases, with 14 bases between them. This CDR3 has 14 residues. Germline V lookup: CDR1 MNHEY, CDR2 SVGAGI. DNA of the CDR3: TGTGCCAGCAGTTACGGAAGGAGGGGAGGTGAGCAGTTCTTC. This codes for CASSYGRRGGEQFF.

This clonotype came up a few times. This rearrangement joins TRBV20-1 to TRBJ2-1; 8 bases fit TRBD2. CDR1 DFQATT and CDR2 SNEGSKA come from the germline V gene (reference sequence). CDR3 length: 12 amino acids. The CDR3 here is CSPSGSYNEQFF. CDR3 sequence (DNA): TGCAGCCCTAGCGGGTCCTACAATGAGCAGTTCTTC.

The table lists this clonotype with many counts. The rearrangement joins TRBV7-2 to TRBJ2-2; D gene uncertain. This CDR3 has 14 amino acids. The germline gives CDR1 SGHTA, CDR2 FQGNSA. Trimming pared 0 bases from V and 7 bases from J, leaving 9 bases between. CDR3 sequence reads: CASSLAVHNGELFF. The CDR3 DNA follows: TGTGCCAGCAGCTTAGCAGTCCACAACGGGGAGCTGTTTTTT. Using reference TRBV7-2 and TRBJ2-2 for the parts outside the CDR3, the full variable domain is GAGVSQSPSNKVTEKGKDVELRCDPISGHTALYWYRQSLGQGLEFLIYFQGNSAPDKSGLPSDRFSAERTGGSVSTLTIQRTQQEDSAVYLCASSLAVHNGELFFGEGSRLTVL.

This clonotype was counted only a few times. This sequence joins TRBV6-2 or TRBV6-3 and TRBJ1-2; 9 bases are shared with TRBD1. V lost 4 bases to trimming and J lost 4 bases; unmatched junction nucleotides: 7. Germline values: CDR1 MNHEY, CDR2 SVGEGT. The CDR3 extends over 15 amino acids. CDR3 sequence reads: CASSSDTGGVYGYTF. CDR3 nucleotides: TGTGCCAGCAGTTCCGACACAGGGGGCGTCTATGGCTACACCTTC.